This TCR beta chain emerged from a study of T-cell reconstitution after alpha-beta-depleted transplantation in children. Preparation of the TCRbeta library involved a method that used unique molecular identifiers. TCRdb itself ran the PCR reads through MiXCR, one entry per CDR3 protein. Of a few hundred thousand distinct CDR3 sequences listed, about a tenth were seen once; the top ten hold 2% to 3%. Germline trimming cut 2 bases from V and 2 bases from J; bases unmatched to any gene: 4. The CDR3 loop spans 15 amino acids. The starting material was PBMCs from the stem cell graft donor, obtained from the stem cell graft. The chain employs TRBV12-3 or TRBV12-4 and TRBJ2-7, with 9 bases matching TRBD1. The receptor comes from a human donor who donated a stem cell graft to a child with acute lymphoblastic leukemia. The CDR3 region has the DNA TGTGCCAGCAGTTTAATAAGGACAGGGGCCTACGAGCAGTACTTC. Amino acid sequence: CASSLIRTGAYEQYF.